Below are 18 T cell receptor beta chains sequenced from a single sample in a study of shared clonotypes between healthy human individuals. TCRdb's copy holds only in-frame clones and misses some; the assay was immunoSEQ multiplex PCR. The sample has about 1.1 million clones; roughly 74% are singletons. The specimen sequenced was memory CD4+ T cells from PBMCs. Documented subset: CD45RA-negative fraction. The receptors were gathered from a man aged 18 to 30 in good health. Some clones in this sample may be carry-over from other donors' samples.

The chain joins TRBV5-1 to TRBJ1-1; D uncertain. Trimming shortened V by 4 bases and J by 3 bases, and 10 bases separated the two germline ends. This CDR3 has 13 residues. CDR1 and CDR2 from the germline V gene are SGHRS and YFSETQ. This CDR3 is CASSSNSDTEAFF. Here the CDR3 DNA reads TGCGCCAGCAGCAGTAACTCGGACACTGAAGCTTTCTTT.

The chain carries TRBV30 and TRBJ2-3; 7 nucleotides align to TRBD2. CDR3 length: 14 amino acids. The junction had 9 bases not matched to a gene; V was cut back by 4 bases and J by 5 bases. Germline lookup yields CDR1 GTSNPN and CDR2 SVGIG (reference sequence). The CDR3 loop reads CAWTGGGHGDTQYF. CDR3 DNA sequence: TGTGCCTGGACGGGGGGAGGGCACGGAGATACGCAGTATTTT.

V and J are TRBV7-9 and TRBJ1-4; D remains unclear. CDR1 and CDR2 from the germline V gene are SEHNR and FQNEAQ (reference sequence). V lost 0 bases to trimming and J lost 0 bases, with 2 bases between them. This CDR3 comprises 14 residues. CDR3 sequence reads: CASSLAATNEKLFF. Written as DNA, the CDR3 is TGTGCCAGCAGCTTAGCTGCAACTAATGAAAAACTGTTTTTT.

The J gene is TRBJ2-3, the V gene TRBV29-1; TRBD2 might be the D (6 bases). From germline, CDR1 is SQVTM and CDR2 ANQGSEA. The CDR3 is 15 residues long. V was trimmed by 0 bases and J by 1 base, leaving 11 bases between them. The CDR3 here is CSVEDSASGTDTQYF. Written as DNA, the CDR3 is TGCAGCGTTGAAGATTCTGCTAGCGGCACAGATACGCAGTATTTT.

With respect to this clone: With a much larger clone just one base away, this may be a read error. This rearrangement joins TRBV4-2 to TRBJ2-7; unclear D gene. CDR3 size: 11 residues. The germline V gene encodes CDR1 LGHNA and CDR2 YNFKEQ. Trimming took 4 bases from V and 2 from J, leaving 3 bases between them. The CDR3 DNA is TGTGCCAGCAGCCCCACCTACGAGCAGTACTTC. Encoded protein: CASSPTYEQYF.

In its sample, this clone was seen a few times. The CDR3 region is CASSQLAGTDTQYF. CDR3 DNA: TGCGCCAGCAGCCAACTAGCGGGAACAGATACGCAGTATTTT. The genes are TRBV4-1 and TRBJ2-3, with TRBD2 matching 9 bases. The length of the CDR3 is 14 residues. V was clipped by 2 bases and J by 3 bases; unmatched bases: 0. CDR1 MGHRA and CDR2 YSYEKL come from the germline V gene.

Many counts were recorded for this clone. The chain is built from TRBV6-5 and TRBJ2-7; possible D gene TRBD2, 5 bases. The CDR3 sequence is 15 residues long. Germline V gene lookup returns CDR1 MNHEY and CDR2 SVGAGI. V was trimmed by 5 bases and J by 2 bases, leaving 16 bases between them. DNA of the CDR3: TGTGCCAGCAGTGGTTACGACCGGGGAACCTACGAGCAGTACTTC. Its protein product is CASSGYDRGTYEQYF.

The CDR3 is CASRTGQAALYEQYF. CDR3 DNA: TGTGCCAGCAGGACTGGACAGGCAGCCCTCTACGAGCAGTACTTC. The chain is built from TRBV6-5 and TRBJ2-7, with 7 bases matching TRBD1. This CDR3 is built from 15 residues. V trimming: 6 bases; J trimming: 3 bases; junction bases outside the gene matches: 11. Germline V gene sequence: CDR1 MNHEY, CDR2 SVGAGI.

The J gene is TRBJ2-7, the V gene TRBV7-6; TRBD1 might be the D (6 bases). V gave up 6 bases and J gave up 0 bases, with 24 bases separating them. CDR1 is SGHVS and CDR2 is FNYEAQ in the germline V gene. This CDR3 region has 18 residues. CDR3 in DNA: TGTGCCAGCAGTAAAGGGGCCAGGGACAAGTCTAACTCCTACGAGCAGTACTTC. Protein: CASSKGARDKSNSYEQYF.

The chain carries TRBV7-2 and TRBJ1-5; TRBD1 matches at 11 bases. V gave up 4 bases and J gave up 3 bases; unmatched junction bases: 8. CDR3 size: 17 residues. Germline-derived CDR1 and CDR2 are SGHTA and FQGNSA. The CDR3 protein is CASSYRTGGFINQPQHF. The CDR3 region has the DNA TGTGCCAGCAGCTACCGGACAGGGGGCTTTATCAATCAGCCCCAGCATTTT.

This clone was seen once. Other nucleotide sequences in the sample specify the same CDR3. The chain is built from TRBV6-5 and TRBJ2-7; 7 bases fit TRBD1. The V gene's germline CDR1 is MNHEY and CDR2 SVGAGI. With V trimmed by 6 bases and J by 7 bases, 15 bases remained unmatched. CDR3 length: 15 residues. The CDR3 loop is CASRPHPQGVYEQYF. CDR3 in DNA: TGTGCCAGCAGACCGCACCCTCAGGGGGTATATGAGCAGTACTTC.

In this sample, this clone turned up once. The CDR3 nucleotides are TGTGCCAGCAGTAAGGTTAGAACGAGGAGCGACGAGCAGTACTTC. Amino acids: CASSKVRTRSDEQYF. This chain uses TRBV28 with TRBJ2-7; D is ambiguous. CDR1 and CDR2 from the germline V gene are MDHEN and SYDVKM. This CDR3 comprises 15 residues. Trimming took 5 bases from V and 5 from J, leaving 19 bases between them.

The chain uses TRBV7-3 and TRBJ1-2, with D uncertain. The CDR3 contains 14 residues. Per the germline V gene, CDR1 is SGHTA and CDR2 is FQGTGA. V dropped 5 bases and J dropped 7 bases, with 17 bases sitting between them. CDR3 sequence: CASSATRETGGYTF. The CDR3 DNA follows: TGTGCCAGCAGCGCGACCCGGGAGACTGGTGGCTACACCTTC.

This chain uses TRBV7-6 with TRBJ2-1; weak D call: TRBD2 (5 bases). Trimming cost V 5 bases and J 5 bases, with 10 bases left between them. This CDR3 has 13 amino acids. Looked up from germline, CDR1 is SGHVS and CDR2 is FNYEAQ. The CDR3 is CASSLGLNNEQFF. CDR3 sequence (DNA): TGTGCCAGCAGCCTTGGACTCAACAATGAGCAGTTCTTC.

The chain links TRBV7-8 to TRBJ2-7, with TRBD1 identical over 11 bases. There are 16 residues in the CDR3. Germline trimming cut 2 bases from V and 3 bases from J; bases unmatched to any gene: 6. Germline-derived CDR1 and CDR2 are SGHVS and FQNEAQ. CDR3 region: CASSLLVGTGGYEQYF. Written as DNA, the CDR3 is TGTGCCAGCAGCTTATTGGTTGGGACAGGGGGCTACGAGCAGTACTTC. The full variable domain, in which reference TRBV7-8 and TRBJ2-7 provide the parts outside the CDR3, is GAGVSQSPRYKVAKRGQDVALRCDPISGHVSLFWYQQALGQGPEFLTYFQNEAQLDKSGLPSDRFFAERPEGSVSTLKIQRTQQEDSAVYLCASSLLVGTGGYEQYFGPGTRLTVT.

The rearrangement joins TRBV7-2 to TRBJ2-2; 8 bases match TRBD2. The CDR3 is 16 amino acids. CDR1 and CDR2 from the germline V gene are SGHTA and FQGNSA. V shed 1 base and J 6 bases; nucleotides not matched to a gene: 7. The CDR3 sequence: CASSLDTSGVSGELFF. The CDR3 coding sequence is TGTGCCAGCAGCTTAGATACTAGCGGAGTTTCCGGGGAGCTGTTTTTT.

The V and J genes are TRBV7-3 and TRBJ2-1; 12 nucleotides align to TRBD2. J was trimmed by 9 bases and V by 5 bases; bases with no gene match: 11. The CDR3 is made up of 16 amino acids. Germline CDR1 SGHTA, CDR2 FQGTGA. CDR3 DNA sequence: TGTGCCAGCAGCCCCCCCGGACTAGCGGGACTGGGTGAGCAGTTCTTC. It translates to CASSPPGLAGLGEQFF.

The chain carries TRBV5-1 and TRBJ1-1; D gene ambiguous. The CDR3 is 15 amino acids. Germline V gene sequence: CDR1 SGHRS, CDR2 YFSETQ. V gave up 2 bases and J gave up 6 bases, with 17 bases separating them. CDR3 nucleotide sequence: TGCGCCAGCAGCTTCGATCCCAGGCCCATGTCTGAAGCTTTCTTT. It specifies CASSFDPRPMSEAFF.